Listed here is a single T cell receptor (beta chain). This sample stems from a study of T-cell reconstitution after alpha-beta-depleted transplantation in children. It was with unique molecular identifiers that the TCRbeta library was prepared. TCRdb used MiXCR to reprocess the PCR reads, holding one entry per CDR3 protein. Counted here are around 380,000 distinct CDR3 sequences, about a tenth occurring once; the ten biggest clones make up 4.5% to 7%. The germline V gene encodes CDR1 SQVTM and CDR2 ANQGSEA. The CDR3 runs to 10 residues. Trimming took off 6 bases at V and 5 bases at J, with 5 bases between the two ends.

This receptor was identified in a human donor who donated a stem cell graft to a child with acute myeloid leukemia. The V and J genes are TRBV29-1 and TRBJ2-1; D ambiguous. This sample comprised PBMCs from the stem cell graft donor, obtained from the stem cell graft. The CDR3: CSVPDNEQFF. CDR3 nucleotide sequence: TGCAGCGTCCCCGACAATGAGCAGTTCTTC.